This entry describes one T cell receptor beta chain. The entry originates in a study of technical replicates of blood from a few donors. This CDR3 has 15 residues. Trimming removed 4 bases at V and 2 bases at J, with 14 bases between. Germline lookup yields CDR1 SGHNT and CDR2 YYREEE (reference sequence). Sequencing was performed with immunoSEQ multiplex PCR; in TCRdb, only in-frame clones are kept and a portion is missing. The table has tens of thousands of clones, around nine tenths seen once; the top ten hold more than 0.2%. The sample was T cells isolated from PBMCs. The clonotype was recovered from a human donor in good health. The V and J genes are TRBV5-4 and TRBJ2-3; D gene unclear. The CDR3 DNA sequence: TGTGCCAGCAGCCCCCTTGCGGAAACCACAGATACGCAGTATTTT. Protein: CASSPLAETTDTQYF. The entire variable domain, with the rest obtained from reference TRBV5-4 and TRBJ2-3, is as follows: ETGVTQSPTHLIKTRGQQVTLRCSSQSGHNTVSWYQQALGQGPQFIFQYYREEENGRGNFPPRFSGLQFPNYSSELNVNALELDDSALYLCASSPLAETTDTQYFGPGTRLTVL.